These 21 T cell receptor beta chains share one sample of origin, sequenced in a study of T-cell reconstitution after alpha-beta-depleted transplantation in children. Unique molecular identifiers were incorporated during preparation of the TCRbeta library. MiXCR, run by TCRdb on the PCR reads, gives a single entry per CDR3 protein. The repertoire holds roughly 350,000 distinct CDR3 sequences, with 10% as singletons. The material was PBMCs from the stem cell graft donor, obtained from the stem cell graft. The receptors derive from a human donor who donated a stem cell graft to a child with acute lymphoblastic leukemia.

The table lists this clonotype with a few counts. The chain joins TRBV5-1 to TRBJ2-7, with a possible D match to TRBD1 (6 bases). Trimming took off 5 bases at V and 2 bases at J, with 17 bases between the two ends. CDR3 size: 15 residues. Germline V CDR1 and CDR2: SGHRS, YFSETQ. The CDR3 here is CASSQDSVLPYEQYF. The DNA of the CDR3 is TGCGCCAGCAGTCAGGACAGCGTACTACCCTACGAGCAGTACTTC.

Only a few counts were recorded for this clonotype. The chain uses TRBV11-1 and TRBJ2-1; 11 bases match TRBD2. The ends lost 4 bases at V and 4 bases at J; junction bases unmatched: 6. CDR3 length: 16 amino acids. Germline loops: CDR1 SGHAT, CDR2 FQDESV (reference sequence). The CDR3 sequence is CASSSRTSGLYNEQFF. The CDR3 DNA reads TGTGCCAGCAGCTCAAGGACTAGCGGGTTGTACAATGAGCAGTTCTTC.

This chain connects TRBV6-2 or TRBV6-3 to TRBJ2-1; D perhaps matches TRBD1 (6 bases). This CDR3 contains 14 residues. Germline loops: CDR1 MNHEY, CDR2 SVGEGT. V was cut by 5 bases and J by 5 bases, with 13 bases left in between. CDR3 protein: CASSLQGFHNEQFF. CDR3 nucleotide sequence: TGTGCCAGCAGTCTACAGGGTTTCCACAATGAGCAGTTCTTC.

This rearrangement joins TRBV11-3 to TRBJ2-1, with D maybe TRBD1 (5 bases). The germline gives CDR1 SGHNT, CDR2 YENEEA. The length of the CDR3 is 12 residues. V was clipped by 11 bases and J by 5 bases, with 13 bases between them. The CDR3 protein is CACKGADNEQFF. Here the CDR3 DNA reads TGTGCCTGCAAAGGGGCAGACAATGAGCAGTTCTTC.

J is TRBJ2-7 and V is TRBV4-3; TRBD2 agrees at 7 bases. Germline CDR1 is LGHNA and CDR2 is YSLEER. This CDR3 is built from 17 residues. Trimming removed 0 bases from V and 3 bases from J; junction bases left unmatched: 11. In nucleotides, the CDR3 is TGCGCCAGCAGCCAAGATTTCGGGGCGGGAGTGAGCTACGAGCAGTACTTC. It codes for CASSQDFGAGVSYEQYF.

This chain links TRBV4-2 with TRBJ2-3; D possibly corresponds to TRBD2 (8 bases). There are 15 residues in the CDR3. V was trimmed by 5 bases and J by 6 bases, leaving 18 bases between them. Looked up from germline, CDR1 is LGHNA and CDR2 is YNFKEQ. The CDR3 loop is CASSTEGQRGDTQYF. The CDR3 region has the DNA TGTGCCAGCAGCACCGAGGGACAGCGGGGGGATACGCAGTATTTT.

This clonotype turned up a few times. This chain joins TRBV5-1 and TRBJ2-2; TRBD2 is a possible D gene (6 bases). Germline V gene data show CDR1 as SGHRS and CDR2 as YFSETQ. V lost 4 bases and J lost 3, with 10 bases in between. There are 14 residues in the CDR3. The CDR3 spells CASSGGTDTGELFF. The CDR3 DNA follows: TGCGCCAGCAGCGGAGGGACGGACACCGGGGAGCTGTTTTTT. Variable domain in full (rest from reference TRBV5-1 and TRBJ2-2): KAGVTQTPRYLIKTRGQQVTLSCSPISGHRSVSWYQQTPGQGLQFLFEYFSETQRNKGNFPGRFSGRQFSNSRSEMNVSTLELGDSALYLCASSGGTDTGELFFGEGSRLTVL.

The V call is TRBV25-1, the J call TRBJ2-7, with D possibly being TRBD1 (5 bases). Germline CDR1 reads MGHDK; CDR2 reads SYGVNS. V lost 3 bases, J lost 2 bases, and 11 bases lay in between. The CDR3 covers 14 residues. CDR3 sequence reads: CASSDHRTPYEQYF. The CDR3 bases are TGTGCCAGCAGTGACCACAGGACCCCCTACGAGCAGTACTTC.

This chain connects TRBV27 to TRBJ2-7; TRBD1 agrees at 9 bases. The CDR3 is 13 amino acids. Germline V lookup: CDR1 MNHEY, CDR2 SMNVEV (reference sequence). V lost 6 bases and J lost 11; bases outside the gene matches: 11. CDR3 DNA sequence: TGTGCCAGCAGGGATGGGACAGGGCAACGAAAGTACTTC. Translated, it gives CASRDGTGQRKYF.

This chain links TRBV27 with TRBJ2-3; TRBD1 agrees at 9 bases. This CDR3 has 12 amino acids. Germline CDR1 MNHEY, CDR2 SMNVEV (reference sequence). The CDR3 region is CGAGQGLDTQYF. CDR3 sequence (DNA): TGTGGGGCGGGACAGGGCTTAGATACGCAGTATTTT.

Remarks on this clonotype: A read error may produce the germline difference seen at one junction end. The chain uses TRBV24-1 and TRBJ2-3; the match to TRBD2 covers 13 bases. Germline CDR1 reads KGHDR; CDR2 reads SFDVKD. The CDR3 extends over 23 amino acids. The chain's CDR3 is CAASDPGTSGKWVQGASTDTQYF. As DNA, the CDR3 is TGTGCCGCCAGTGATCCCGGGACTAGCGGGAAGTGGGTCCAGGGGGCTAGCACAGATACGCAGTATTTT.

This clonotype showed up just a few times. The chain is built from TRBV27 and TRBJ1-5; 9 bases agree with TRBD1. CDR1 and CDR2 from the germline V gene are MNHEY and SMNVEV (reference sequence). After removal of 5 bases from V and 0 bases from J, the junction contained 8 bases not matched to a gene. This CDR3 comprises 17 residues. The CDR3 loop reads CASSITGGTYSNQPQHF. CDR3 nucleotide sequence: TGTGCCAGCAGTATAACAGGGGGCACATATAGCAATCAGCCCCAGCATTTT.

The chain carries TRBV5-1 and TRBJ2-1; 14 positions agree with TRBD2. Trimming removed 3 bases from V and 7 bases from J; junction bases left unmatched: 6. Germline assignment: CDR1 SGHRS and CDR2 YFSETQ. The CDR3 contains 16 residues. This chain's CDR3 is CASSYGTSGSLNEQFF. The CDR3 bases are TGCGCCAGCAGCTACGGGACTAGCGGGAGCTTGAATGAGCAGTTCTTC.

CDR3 sequence (DNA): TGCAGTGCCATCGAACTAGCGGGAGGGCCGAGTGAGCAGTTCTTC. Encoded protein: CSAIELAGGPSEQFF. This chain links TRBV20-1 with TRBJ2-1, with TRBD2 identical over 13 bases. Germline CDR1 DFQATT, CDR2 SNEGSKA (reference sequence). The CDR3 covers 15 residues. With V trimmed by 6 bases and J by 9 bases, 11 bases remained unmatched.

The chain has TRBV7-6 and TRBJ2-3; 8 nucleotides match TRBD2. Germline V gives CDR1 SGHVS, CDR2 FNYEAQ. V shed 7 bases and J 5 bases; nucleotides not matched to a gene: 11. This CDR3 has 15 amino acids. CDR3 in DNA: TGTGCCAGCACACTAAGCGGGAGTAGTCTAGATACGCAGTATTTT. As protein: CASTLSGSSLDTQYF. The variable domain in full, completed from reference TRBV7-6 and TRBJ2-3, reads GAGVSQSPRYKVTKRGQDVALRCDPISGHVSLYWYRQALGQGPEFLTYFNYEAQQDKSGLPNDRFSAERPEGSISTLTIQRTEQRDSAMYRCASTLSGSSLDTQYFGPGTRLTVL.

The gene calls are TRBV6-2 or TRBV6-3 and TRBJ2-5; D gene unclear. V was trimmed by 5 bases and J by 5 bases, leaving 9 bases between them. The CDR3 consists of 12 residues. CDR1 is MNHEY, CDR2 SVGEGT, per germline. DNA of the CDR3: TGTGCCAGCAGTCTACGAAAGGAGACCCAGTACTTC. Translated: CASSLRKETQYF.

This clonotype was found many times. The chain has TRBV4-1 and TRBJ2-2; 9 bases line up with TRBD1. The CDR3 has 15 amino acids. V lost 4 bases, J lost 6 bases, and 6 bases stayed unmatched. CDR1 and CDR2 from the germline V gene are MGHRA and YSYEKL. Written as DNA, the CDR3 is TGCGCCAGCAGCCCGGGACAGGGAGGGCCCGGGGAGCTGTTTTTT. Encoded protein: CASSPGQGGPGELFF.

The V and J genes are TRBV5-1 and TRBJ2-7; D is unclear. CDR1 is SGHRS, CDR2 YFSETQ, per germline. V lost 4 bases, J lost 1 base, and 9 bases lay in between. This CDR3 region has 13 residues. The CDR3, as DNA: TGCGCCAGCAGCCCGCATTCTTCCTACGAGCAGTACTTC. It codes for CASSPHSSYEQYF.

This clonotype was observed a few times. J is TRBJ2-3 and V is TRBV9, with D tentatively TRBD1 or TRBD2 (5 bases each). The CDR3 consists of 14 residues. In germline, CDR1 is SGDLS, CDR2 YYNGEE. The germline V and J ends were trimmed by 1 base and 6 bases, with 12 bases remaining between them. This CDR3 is CASSVRAEGDTQYF. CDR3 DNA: TGTGCCAGCAGCGTAAGGGCCGAGGGGGATACGCAGTATTTT.

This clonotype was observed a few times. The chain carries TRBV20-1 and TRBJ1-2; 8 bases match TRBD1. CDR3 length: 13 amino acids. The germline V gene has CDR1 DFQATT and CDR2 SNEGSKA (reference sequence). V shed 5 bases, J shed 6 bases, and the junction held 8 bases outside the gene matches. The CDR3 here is CSARAGQGDGYTF. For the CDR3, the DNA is TGCAGTGCTCGAGCAGGACAGGGAGATGGCTACACCTTC.

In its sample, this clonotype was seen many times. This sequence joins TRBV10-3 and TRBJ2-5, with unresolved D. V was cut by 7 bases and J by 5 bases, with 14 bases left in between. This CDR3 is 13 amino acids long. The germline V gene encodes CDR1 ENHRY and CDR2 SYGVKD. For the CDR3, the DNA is TGTGCCATCAAAGGTAGTGTGGCGGAGACCCAGTACTTC. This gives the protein CAIKGSVAETQYF.